This entry lists 32 T cell receptor beta chains sequenced from one sample in a study of cytomegalovirus exposure and HLA in healthy donors (dated by TCRdb to the late 2010s). The library was obtained by the immunoSEQ multiplex PCR assay. For the multiplex PCR, a mixture combining 60 forward primers for TCR Vbeta segments and 13 reverse primers for TCR Jbeta segments was used. Here the immuneACCESS table is served through TCRdb, limited to in-frame sequences with V and J called. Missing clones are a known gap in these copies; in checked studies unresolved V genes cover under half, and the rest lacks a known reason. This sample comprises around 220,000 clones, 75% to 80% of them detected only once. The ten largest clones take up around 2% of the sample. The sequencing input was PBMCs. The receptors were sampled from a man aged 18 to 29 in good health and CMV-seronegative.

This clone showed up just once. The chain joins TRBV5-4 to TRBJ1-1; tentatively, D is TRBD1 (6 bases). V lost 7 bases and J 2 bases, leaving 21 bases between the germline ends. In germline, CDR1 is SGHNT, CDR2 YYREEE (reference sequence). The CDR3 has 16 amino acids. The CDR3 DNA sequence: TGTGCCAGCGGCCTAGGACAGATCACTACTAACACTGAAGCTTTCTTT. It is translated as CASGLGQITTNTEAFF.

Only a few counts were recorded for this clone. The chain couples TRBV9 to TRBJ2-3; a weak D match, TRBD2 (5 bases). From germline, CDR1 is SGDLS and CDR2 YYNGEE. This CDR3 is 15 amino acids long. The germline V and J ends were trimmed by 5 bases and 2 bases, with 15 bases remaining between them. The CDR3 region is CASSVVGSYTDTQYF. DNA for the CDR3: TGTGCCAGCAGTGTCGTGGGGAGTTACACAGATACGCAGTATTTT. The complete variable domain, with remaining parts taken from reference TRBV9 and TRBJ2-3, reads DSGVTQTPKHLITATGQRVTLRCSPRSGDLSVYWYQQSLDQGLQFLIQYYNGEERAKGNILERFSAQQFPDLHSELNLSSLELGDSALYFCASSVVGSYTDTQYFGPGTRLTVL.

This chain uses TRBV19 with TRBJ1-6; the match to TRBD1 covers 10 bases. Trimming cost V 6 bases and J 7 bases; bases outside gene matches: 6. The CDR3 length is 15 residues. Germline-derived CDR1 and CDR2 are LNHDA and SQIVND (reference sequence). The CDR3 DNA follows: TGTGCCAGTAGAAGGGGGACAGGGGTCAATTCACCCCTCCACTTT. Translating it yields CASRRGTGVNSPLHF.

The V gene is TRBV30, the J gene TRBJ1-5, with a possible D match to TRBD1 (6 bases). Germline V gene data show CDR1 as GTSNPN and CDR2 as SVGIG (reference sequence). The CDR3 loop spans 14 amino acids. Trimming pared 0 bases from V and 3 bases from J, leaving 9 bases between. The CDR3 nucleotides are TGTGCCTGGAGTGTTGGACAGCCCAATCAGCCCCAGCATTTT. Encoded protein: CAWSVGQPNQPQHF. Together with reference TRBV30 and TRBJ1-5, the CDR3 gives the full variable domain: SQTIHQWPATLVQPVGSPLSLECTVEGTSNPNLYWYRQAAGRGLQLLFYSVGIGQISSEVPQNLSASRPQDRQFILSSKKLLLSDSGFYLCAWSVGQPNQPQHFGDGTRLSIL.

The chain couples TRBV19 to TRBJ1-1, with TRBD1 matching 10 bases. V lost 4 bases to trimming and J lost 1 base; unmatched junction nucleotides: 9. CDR1 is LNHDA, CDR2 SQIVND, per germline (reference sequence). The CDR3 covers 17 residues. The CDR3 is CASSTVPGQGPNTEAFF. The CDR3 coding sequence is TGTGCCAGTAGTACCGTCCCGGGACAGGGGCCGAACACTGAAGCTTTCTTT.

This sequence joins TRBV7-2 and TRBJ2-5, with D tentatively TRBD1 (6 bases). Trimming took off 1 base at V and 2 bases at J, with 14 bases between the two ends. The germline CDR1 and CDR2 sequences are SGHTA and FQGNSA. The CDR3 runs to 16 residues. The CDR3 protein is CASSLDLSTGQETQYF. CDR3 in DNA: TGTGCCAGCAGCTTAGACCTATCGACAGGTCAAGAGACCCAGTACTTC.

This clone was seen a handful of times. This chain connects TRBV18 to TRBJ1-4; perhaps TRBD1 as D (5 bases). Per the germline V gene, CDR1 is KGHSH and CDR2 is LQKENI. The CDR3 loop spans 16 amino acids. Trimming took 2 bases from V and 3 from J, leaving 13 bases between them. The CDR3 loop reads CASSPNRQFANEKLFF. For the CDR3, the DNA is TGTGCCAGCTCACCAAATAGACAGTTCGCTAATGAAAAACTGTTTTTT.

This clone has only a few counts. The same CDR3 also results from other DNA sequences found in this sample. DNA for the CDR3: TGTGCCAGCAGCGCCACGGGCTACGAGCAGTACTTC. This gives the protein CASSATGYEQYF. The chain is built from TRBV16 and TRBJ2-7; D gene unclear. Between the trimmed V and J ends, which lost 5 bases and 3 bases, there was a span of 8 bases. CDR3 length: 12 residues. Germline lookup yields CDR1 KGHSY and CDR2 FQNENV.

The J gene is TRBJ1-1, the V gene TRBV7-2, with D possibly matching TRBD1 (5 bases). The CDR3 covers 17 residues. The V end lost 0 bases, the J end lost 2 bases, and 16 bases lay between the germline ends. From germline, CDR1 is SGHTA and CDR2 FQGNSA. CDR3 sequence: CASSLAAAVRTNTEAFF. The CDR3 region has the DNA TGTGCCAGCAGCTTAGCGGCGGCGGTCAGGACAAACACTGAAGCTTTCTTT.

The genes are TRBV7-9 and TRBJ2-1; 8 nucleotides align to TRBD2. The CDR3 length is 17 residues. J gave up 5 bases and V 5 bases, and 14 bases lay outside the gene matches. Germline V gives CDR1 SEHNR, CDR2 FQNEAQ (reference sequence). CDR3 nucleotides: TGTGCCAGCAGCGGGGCCGCGGGACTAGGGTCCCACAATGAGCAGTTCTTC. Amino acids: CASSGAAGLGSHNEQFF.

J is TRBJ2-1 and V is TRBV6-5; D is perhaps TRBD2 (6 bases). Germline CDR1 and CDR2: MNHEY and SVGAGI. The CDR3 covers 14 residues. The V end lost 0 bases, the J end lost 6 bases, and 9 bases lay between the germline ends. Written as DNA, the CDR3 is TGTGCCAGCAGTTACTCGGGGGGATCCAATGAGCAGTTCTTC. Translation: CASSYSGGSNEQFF.

In DNA form, the CDR3 reads TGCGCCAGCAGCCAAGAGGGACAGGGTGGAAACACCATATATTTT. Translated, it gives CASSQEGQGGNTIYF. This chain joins TRBV4-1 and TRBJ1-3, with 9 nucleotides matching TRBD1. The V gene's germline CDR1 is MGHRA and CDR2 YSYEKL. The V gene end was trimmed by 0 bases and the J gene end by 3 bases; junction bases not matched to a gene: 0. The length of the CDR3 is 15 residues.

The chain links TRBV6-5 to TRBJ2-2; D unclear. V was pared by 6 bases and J by 6 bases, with 8 bases between. CDR3 length equals 12 residues. CDR1 MNHEY and CDR2 SVGAGI come from the germline V gene. The DNA for the CDR3 is TGTGCCAGCAGAGCTAGGTCCGGGGAGCTGTTTTTT. Protein product: CASRARSGELFF.

The V call is TRBV30, the J call TRBJ2-1; 9 bases line up with TRBD2. Germline-derived CDR1 and CDR2 are GTSNPN and SVGIG (reference sequence). Unmatched junction bases numbered 8, after V lost 4 bases and J lost 7 bases. This CDR3 has 14 amino acids. Here the CDR3 DNA reads TGTGCCTGGAATTGGGCGGGGGGGCGAAATGAGCAGTTCTTC. This codes for CAWNWAGGRNEQFF. The whole variable domain, remainder taken from reference TRBV30 and TRBJ2-1, is SQTIHQWPATLVQPVGSPLSLECTVEGTSNPNLYWYRQAAGRGLQLLFYSVGIGQISSEVPQNLSASRPQDRQFILSSKKLLLSDSGFYLCAWNWAGGRNEQFFGPGTRLTVL.

This clone appeared once. V usage is TRBV4-1 and J usage is TRBJ1-3; D is possibly TRBD1 (5 bases). Trimming left V 0 bases short and J 1 base short, with 10 bases between. This CDR3 spans 16 amino acids. Germline CDR1 MGHRA, CDR2 YSYEKL. The DNA for the CDR3 is TGCGCCAGCAGCCAAGATTGGGGGGGGTCTGGAAACACCATATATTTT. Protein: CASSQDWGGSGNTIYF.

To note about this clone: Other DNA sequences in this specimen translate into the identical CDR3. This rearrangement joins TRBV19 to TRBJ1-5; D ambiguous. Trimming shortened V by 3 bases and J by 0 bases, and 6 bases separated the two germline ends. The CDR3 runs 14 residues. Germline V CDR1 and CDR2: LNHDA, SQIVND (reference sequence). CDR3 nucleotides: TGTGCCAGTAGTATTCGGGATAGCAATCAGCCCCAGCATTTT. This translates into CASSIRDSNQPQHF.

This clone appeared a few times. The sample carries other DNA sequences with the same CDR3. This sequence joins TRBV7-9 and TRBJ1-1, with a possible D match to TRBD1 (5 bases). In germline, CDR1 is SEHNR, CDR2 FQNEAQ (reference sequence). The ends were cut back, 6 bases at V and 1 base at J, with 9 bases in the middle. This CDR3 is built from 13 residues. In DNA, the CDR3 is TGTGCCAGCAGTTTTACAGGGAACACTGAAGCTTTCTTT. Translating gives CASSFTGNTEAFF.

The chain is built from TRBV5-6 and TRBJ2-7, with D perhaps TRBD2 (5 bases). The CDR3 is 16 amino acids. V was clipped by 4 bases and J by 2 bases, with 19 bases between them. Germline lookup yields CDR1 SGHDT and CDR2 YYEEEE. The CDR3 coding sequence is TGTGCCAGCAGCAAATCCTCGGGGTTCTGGGCCTACGAGCAGTACTTC. Its translation: CASSKSSGFWAYEQYF.

The chain uses TRBV7-3 and TRBJ2-7; 7 nucleotides agree with TRBD1. Germline lookup yields CDR1 SGHTA and CDR2 FQGTGA. The CDR3 loop spans 15 amino acids. V was clipped by 2 bases and J by 0 bases; unmatched bases: 4. The CDR3 loop is CASSLGQGVSYEQYF. CDR3 sequence (DNA): TGTGCCAGCAGCTTAGGGCAGGGGGTCTCCTACGAGCAGTACTTC.

This sequence joins TRBV28 and TRBJ1-5, with TRBD1 identical over 11 bases. This CDR3 spans 16 amino acids. Germline CDR1 MDHEN, CDR2 SYDVKM. The V and J ends lost 1 base and 5 bases, in that order; junction bases with no gene match: 4. CDR3 coding DNA: TGTGCCAGCAGTTTATCCCGGGACAGGGGGTATCAGCCCCAGCATTTT. Translation gives CASSLSRDRGYQPQHF.

The rearrangement links TRBV7-6 to TRBJ2-5; 8 bases line up with TRBD2. The germline gives CDR1 SGHVS, CDR2 FNYEAQ. The CDR3 spans 18 residues. After removal of 5 bases from V and 5 bases from J, the junction contained 19 bases not matched to a gene. CDR3 residues: CASSLLVSGSGAGETQYF. DNA for the CDR3: TGTGCCAGCAGCCTCCTGGTGTCGGGTAGCGGGGCCGGGGAGACCCAGTACTTC. Filled out from reference TRBV7-6 and TRBJ2-5, the complete variable domain reads GAGVSQSPRYKVTKRGQDVALRCDPISGHVSLYWYRQALGQGPEFLTYFNYEAQQDKSGLPNDRFSAERPEGSISTLTIQRTEQRDSAMYRCASSLLVSGSGAGETQYFGPGTRLLVL.

This CDR3 is CARDRGRLGYYEQYF. In DNA, the CDR3 is TGTGCTCGGGACAGGGGGCGGTTAGGCTACTACGAGCAGTACTTC. The V and J genes are TRBV28 and TRBJ2-7, with 12 bases identical to TRBD1. Germline V lookup: CDR1 MDHEN, CDR2 SYDVKM. There are 15 residues in the CDR3.

This chain links TRBV4-2 with TRBJ2-2; 7 bases match TRBD1. Germline loops: CDR1 LGHNA, CDR2 YNFKEQ. This CDR3 comprises 15 residues. The V gene end was trimmed by 2 bases and the J gene end by 1 base; junction bases not matched to a gene: 1. CDR3 nucleotide sequence: TGTGCCAGCAGCCAATGGACAGGGAACACCGGGGAGCTGTTTTTT. Amino acid sequence: CASSQWTGNTGELFF.

The rearrangement uses TRBV30 and TRBJ1-1; tentative D call: TRBD1 (6 bases). The germline V and J ends were trimmed by 0 bases and 1 base, with 12 bases remaining between them. There are 15 residues in the CDR3. Germline CDR1 GTSNPN, CDR2 SVGIG (reference sequence). The CDR3 DNA reads TGTGCCTGGAGTGTACGATGGGGGCGGAACACTGAAGCTTTCTTT. Translation gives CAWSVRWGRNTEAFF.

The J gene is TRBJ2-1, the V gene TRBV29-1; TRBD1 agrees at 9 bases. The V gene end was trimmed by 4 bases and the J gene end by 10 bases; junction bases not matched to a gene: 8. The CDR3 totals 13 residues. Germline lookup yields CDR1 SQVTM and CDR2 ANQGSEA. CDR3 protein: CSVGTGAVNEQFF. The CDR3 bases are TGCAGCGTTGGGACAGGGGCCGTCAACGAGCAGTTCTTC.

This chain joins TRBV6-6 and TRBJ1-1; weak D call: TRBD1 (5 bases). This CDR3 has 14 residues. V lost 0 bases to trimming and J lost 3 bases, with 8 bases between them. Germline V gene sequence: CDR1 MNHNY, CDR2 SVGAGI (reference sequence). The CDR3 DNA is TGTGCCAGCAGTTACTCGGAGGGGTACACTGAAGCTTTCTTT. Its translation: CASSYSEGYTEAFF.

This clone has just one count. The rearrangement joins TRBV6-1 to TRBJ2-2, with 7 bases aligning to TRBD1. Germline CDR1 reads MNHNS; CDR2 reads SASEGT. The CDR3 length is 15 residues. The junction had 6 bases not matched to a gene; V was cut back by 3 bases and J by 5 bases. CDR3 amino acids: CASSEKTGWTGELFF. DNA for the CDR3: TGTGCCAGCAGTGAGAAGACAGGGTGGACCGGGGAGCTGTTTTTT.

This clone was detected a few times. The chain recombines TRBV2 with TRBJ1-5, with D tentatively TRBD1 (6 bases). Trimming removed 7 bases from V and 5 bases from J, with 15 bases in between. Germline V gene lookup returns CDR1 SNHLY and CDR2 FYNNEI. The CDR3 contains 14 residues. The CDR3 is CASKVGQSHQPQHF. CDR3 nucleotide sequence: TGTGCCAGCAAGGTTGGACAGTCTCATCAGCCCCAGCATTTT.

The rearrangement links TRBV30 to TRBJ2-3; 8 bases line up with TRBD1. V lost 6 bases, J lost 4 bases, and 3 bases stayed unmatched. Germline V gene data show CDR1 as GTSNPN and CDR2 as SVGIG (reference sequence). This CDR3 has 12 amino acids. This CDR3 is CACRQGSDTQYF. In DNA, the CDR3 is TGTGCCTGCCGACAGGGGTCAGATACGCAGTATTTT.

This clone was observed a few times. The V call is TRBV6-6, the J call TRBJ2-4; perhaps TRBD2 as D (6 bases). The germline CDR1 and CDR2 sequences are MNHNY and SVGAGI (reference sequence). The CDR3 sequence is 15 residues long. V was pared by 2 bases and J by 3 bases, with 11 bases between. CDR3 nucleotides: TGTGCCAGCAGTTACCCTCAGGGAGGCAAAAACATTCAGTACTTC. As protein: CASSYPQGGKNIQYF.

The gene calls are TRBV27 and TRBJ2-1, with 10 bases that match TRBD1. In germline, CDR1 is MNHEY, CDR2 SMNVEV (reference sequence). The trim removed 6 bases at V and 4 bases at J, leaving 9 bases unmatched. This CDR3 is built from 16 residues. CDR3 DNA: TGTGCCAGCAGCCTAGGGGACAGGGGTGGGTACAATGAGCAGTTCTTC. It encodes CASSLGDRGGYNEQFF.

V usage is TRBV5-6 and J usage is TRBJ1-2, with D possibly being TRBD1 (6 bases). Germline assignment: CDR1 SGHDT and CDR2 YYEEEE. Between the trimmed V and J ends, which lost 2 bases and 2 bases, there was a span of 13 bases. The CDR3 totals 15 residues. The CDR3 region has the DNA TGTGCCAGCAGCTTAGGCCTGGACAGAAACTATGGCTACACCTTC. Translating gives CASSLGLDRNYGYTF.